One and the same sample provided the 8 T cell receptor beta chains below, sequenced in a study of cytomegalovirus exposure and HLA in healthy donors. The study ran its PCR with 60 Vbeta and 13 Jbeta primers. The protocol was immunoSEQ multiplex PCR, while the TCRdb copy is restricted to in-frame clones and leaves out a portion. Here the sample spans more than 90,000 clones, 60% to 80% being singletons. The source material was PBMCs. Receptors were obtained from a middle-aged man in good health and CMV-seropositive.

In its sample, this clone was seen once. This chain connects TRBV28 to TRBJ1-5; tentatively, D is TRBD1 (6 bases). Germline V lookup: CDR1 MDHEN, CDR2 SYDVKM. This CDR3 comprises 16 residues. The ends were cut back, 4 bases at V and 0 bases at J, with 13 bases in the middle. DNA for the CDR3: TGTGCCAGCAGTTGGAGTTCGGACAGTAGCAATCAGCCCCAGCATTTT. Encoded protein: CASSWSSDSSNQPQHF.

The chain employs TRBV7-7 and TRBJ2-2, with D maybe TRBD2 (5 bases). Germline CDR1 and CDR2: SSHAT and FNYEAQ (reference sequence). Trimming removed 2 bases at V and 6 bases at J, with 7 bases between. The CDR3 contains 13 residues. DNA of the CDR3: TGTGCCAGCAGCTTATCGGGATCCGGGGAGCTGTTTTTT. Its translation is CASSLSGSGELFF.

This sequence joins TRBV7-2 and TRBJ1-1; TRBD1 aligns across 7 bases. Germline assignment: CDR1 SGHTA and CDR2 FQGNSA. V shed 5 bases and J 4 bases; nucleotides not matched to a gene: 10. This CDR3 comprises 15 residues. CDR3 in amino acids: CASSPNRQGGTEAFF. The CDR3 region has the DNA TGTGCCAGCAGCCCGAACCGACAGGGCGGCACTGAAGCTTTCTTT.

This clone was recorded a few times. This chain connects TRBV18 to TRBJ2-5, with D possibly being TRBD2 (5 bases). Germline loops: CDR1 KGHSH, CDR2 LQKENI. The length of the CDR3 is 13 residues. Deletions cut 2 bases from V and 5 bases from J, with 9 bases between. The CDR3 sequence is CASSPSGWETQYF. CDR3 DNA: TGTGCCAGCTCACCAAGCGGCTGGGAGACCCAGTACTTC.

The chain recombines TRBV6-5 with TRBJ2-7; 7 bases match TRBD1. This CDR3 contains 15 residues. After removal of 5 bases from V and 5 bases from J, the junction contained 12 bases not matched to a gene. Germline loops: CDR1 MNHEY, CDR2 SVGAGI. CDR3 sequence reads: CASSTTGTAGNEQYF. CDR3 nucleotide sequence: TGTGCCAGCAGTACAACCGGGACAGCTGGGAACGAGCAGTACTTC.

The chain couples TRBV28 to TRBJ1-1; TRBD1 aligns across 11 bases. Germline V gene sequence: CDR1 MDHEN, CDR2 SYDVKM. V lost 6 bases to trimming and J lost 4 bases; unmatched junction nucleotides: 7. The CDR3 is 15 residues long. The CDR3 sequence is CASSIWDRGTTEAFF. The DNA of the CDR3 is TGTGCCAGCAGCATTTGGGACAGGGGGACCACTGAAGCTTTCTTT.

V usage is TRBV5-1 and J usage is TRBJ2-3, with 13 bases matching TRBD2. The CDR3 spans 18 residues. Germline V lookup: CDR1 SGHRS, CDR2 YFSETQ. Losses at the gene ends were 3 bases for V and 2 bases for J; bases not matched to a gene: 9. The DNA for the CDR3 is TGCGCCAGCAGCTCAGGACTAGCGGGAGCCAAAAACACAGATACGCAGTATTTT. This sequence encodes CASSSGLAGAKNTDTQYF.

The chain couples TRBV5-4 to TRBJ2-1; 14 bases agree with TRBD2. There are 15 residues in the CDR3. Germline CDR1 SGHNT, CDR2 YYREEE (reference sequence). The junction had 0 bases not matched to a gene; V was cut back by 5 bases and J by 2 bases. CDR3 loop: CASRGLAGAYNEQFF. Written as DNA, the CDR3 is TGTGCCAGCAGGGGACTAGCGGGGGCCTACAATGAGCAGTTCTTC.